The subject of this entry is one TCR beta chain. The data originate from a study of blood T cell repertoires in COVID-19. Across the whole study: The origin of the acute and convalescent COVID-19 samples was the United States, Italy and Spain. T cells, B-cell-depleted T cells, or PBMCs provided the cDNA or gDNA that served as material.

Germline V gene data show CDR1 as MGHDK and CDR2 as SYGVNS. The V end lost 8 bases, the J end lost 0 bases, and 17 bases lay between the germline ends. The CDR3 runs to 16 residues. Original processing methods: Amplification with reference gene primers provided the estimates of nucleated cell counts. TCRdb's copy holds only in-frame clones and misses some; the assay was immunoSEQ multiplex PCR. That table furnishes V, J and clone size, whereas the DNA furnished D and trimming. The data show about 290,000 clones, around nine tenths seen once. This rearrangement joins TRBV25-1 to TRBJ1-3; no reliable D call. The sequenced sample was peripheral blood. The source of this sequence is a woman aged 30 to 39 with COVID-19, enrolled during active disease. CDR3 coding DNA: TGTGCCAGCGGAGGAAACGGATTAAACTCTGGAAACACCATATATTTT. Its protein is CASGGNGLNSGNTIYF.